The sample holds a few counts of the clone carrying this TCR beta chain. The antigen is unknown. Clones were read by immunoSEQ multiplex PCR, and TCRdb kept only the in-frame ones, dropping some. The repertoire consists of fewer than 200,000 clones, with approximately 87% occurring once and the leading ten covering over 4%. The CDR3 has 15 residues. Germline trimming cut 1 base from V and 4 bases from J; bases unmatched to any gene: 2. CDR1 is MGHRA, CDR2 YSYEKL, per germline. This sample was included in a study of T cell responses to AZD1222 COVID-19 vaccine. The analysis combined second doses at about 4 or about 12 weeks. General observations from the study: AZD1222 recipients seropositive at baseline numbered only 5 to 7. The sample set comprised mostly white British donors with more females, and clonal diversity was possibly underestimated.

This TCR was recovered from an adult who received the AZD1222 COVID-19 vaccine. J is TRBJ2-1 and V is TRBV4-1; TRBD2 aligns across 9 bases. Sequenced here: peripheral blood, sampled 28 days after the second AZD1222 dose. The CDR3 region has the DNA TGCGCCAGCAGCCAAGGAAGCGGGGGGTACAATGAGCAGTTCTTC. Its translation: CASSQGSGGYNEQFF.